The 30 T cell receptor beta chains below come from one sample, sequenced in a study of T-cell memory formation after mild COVID-19. MiXCR, run by TCRdb on the 5' RACE reads, gives a single entry per CDR3 protein. This table has roughly 110,000 distinct CDR3 sequences, 9.5% to 15% appearing once. Sample: PBMCs or a T cell subset sorted from them (not recorded which). The receptors stem from an adult woman who had mild COVID-19 (a few samples of this study predate the infection). Cell type and time point are not known.

This chain links TRBV7-2 with TRBJ2-3; 11 nucleotides match TRBD2. The V gene end was trimmed by 5 bases and the J gene end by 6 bases; junction bases not matched to a gene: 7. The germline V gene has CDR1 SGHTA and CDR2 FQGNSA. The CDR3 runs 15 residues. CDR3 sequence: CASSHSGGAGDTQYF. In DNA form, the CDR3 reads TGTGCCAGCAGCCATAGCGGGGGGGCAGGTGATACGCAGTATTTT.

This clonotype has more than one count but fewer than ten. Here the CDR3 reads CSARDSGTGGSGTEAFF. The CDR3 DNA follows: TGCAGTGCTAGGGATTCCGGGACAGGGGGGAGCGGCACTGAAGCTTTCTTT. The gene calls are TRBV20-1 and TRBJ1-1, with TRBD1 matching over 11 bases. The length of the CDR3 is 17 residues. V dropped 3 bases and J dropped 4; count of bases not matched to a gene: 13. Germline V gene sequence: CDR1 DFQATT, CDR2 SNEGSKA (reference sequence).

This clonotype was observed many times. The V and J genes are TRBV10-3 and TRBJ2-7; D unclear. Germline CDR1 reads ENHRY; CDR2 reads SYGVKD. The CDR3 covers 13 residues. The V end lost 6 bases, the J end lost 0 bases, and 9 bases lay between the germline ends. CDR3 sequence (DNA): TGTGCCATCAGAGAACCGGACTCCTACGAGCAGTACTTC. Amino acid sequence: CAIREPDSYEQYF.

This clonotype was seen a few times. The J gene is TRBJ2-7, the V gene TRBV24-1, with TRBD2 as a possible D gene (5 bases). Germline CDR1 reads KGHDR; CDR2 reads SFDVKD. Trimming removed 5 bases at V and 4 bases at J, with 17 bases between. This CDR3 has 15 residues. The CDR3 coding sequence is TGTGCCACCAGTGGAGGGTACCTCGGGGAATACGAGCAGTACTTC. It encodes CATSGGYLGEYEQYF.

The chain recombines TRBV6-2 or TRBV6-3 with TRBJ2-7; D not certain. The CDR3 sequence is 17 residues long. Trimming removed 0 bases at V and 6 bases at J, with 21 bases between. Germline CDR1 and CDR2: MNHEY and SVGEGT. CDR3: CASSYSLTGRVGGEQYF. Here the CDR3 DNA reads TGTGCCAGCAGTTACTCATTAACCGGACGGGTTGGCGGCGAGCAGTACTTC.

This rearrangement joins TRBV20-1 to TRBJ2-3; 9 positions match TRBD2. Germline CDR1 and CDR2: DFQATT and SNEGSKA (reference sequence). This CDR3 is 16 amino acids long. J lost 2 bases, V lost 0 bases, and 6 bases had no gene match. CDR3 in amino acids: CSARDQASGNTDTQYF. DNA for the CDR3: TGCAGTGCTAGAGATCAGGCTAGCGGGAACACAGATACGCAGTATTTT.

In nucleotides, the CDR3 is TGTGCCAGCAGCTTAGCTGGCTCTAGCGCCAACGAGCAGTACTTC. This translates into CASSLAGSSANEQYF. The V and J genes are TRBV7-9 and TRBJ2-7, with D tentatively TRBD2 (6 bases). Looked up from germline, CDR1 is SEHNR and CDR2 is FQNEAQ (reference sequence). Trimming stripped 0 bases from V and 5 bases from J, with 14 bases between. The CDR3 is 15 amino acids.

This clonotype was seen a few times. The J gene is TRBJ2-7, the V gene TRBV7-2, with unresolved D. V was pared by 10 bases and J by 7 bases, with 14 bases between. Per germline, CDR1 SGHTA and CDR2 FQGNSA. This CDR3 has 11 residues. CDR3 DNA: TGTGCCACTCAACGAGGCTTGGAGCAGTACTTC. It specifies CATQRGLEQYF.

This chain joins TRBV5-1 and TRBJ1-2; TRBD1 aligns across 8 bases. This CDR3 contains 14 residues. The germline CDR1 and CDR2 sequences are SGHRS and YFSETQ. The V and J ends lost 6 bases and 4 bases, in that order; junction bases with no gene match: 8. The CDR3 DNA sequence: TGCGCCAGCACCGTGGGGACAGGTTCCTATGGCTACACCTTC. Residues: CASTVGTGSYGYTF.

Only a few counts were recorded for this clonotype. V gene TRBV7-6 combines with J gene TRBJ1-2; perhaps TRBD1 as D (5 bases). The V gene lost 5 bases and the J gene lost 1 base, with 11 bases spanning the gap. Germline lookup yields CDR1 SGHVS and CDR2 FNYEAQ. CDR3 size: 14 residues. CDR3 in amino acids: CASSTGTDNYGYTF. The CDR3 DNA reads TGTGCCAGCAGCACCGGGACCGATAACTATGGCTACACCTTC.

This clonotype was counted a few times. V usage is TRBV29-1 and J usage is TRBJ2-1; 14 positions agree with TRBD2. Trimming at V came to 2 bases and at J to 7 bases, leaving 4 bases not matched to a gene. The CDR3 sequence is 15 residues long. Per the germline V gene, CDR1 is SQVTM and CDR2 is ANQGSEA. The CDR3 spells CSVEWGLAGVNEQFF. The CDR3 DNA follows: TGCAGCGTTGAATGGGGACTAGCGGGAGTTAATGAGCAGTTCTTC.

This clonotype has a handful of counts. In nucleotides, the CDR3 is TGCAGCGTTGGACAGGGGGCCTACGAGCAGTACTTC. This encodes CSVGQGAYEQYF. The rearrangement links TRBV29-1 to TRBJ2-7, with 9 positions matching TRBD1. CDR1 and CDR2 (germline): SQVTM, ANQGSEA. V lost 4 bases to trimming and J lost 2 bases; unmatched junction nucleotides: 0. The CDR3 loop spans 12 amino acids.

V usage is TRBV5-1 and J usage is TRBJ2-7, with D maybe TRBD2 (5 bases). Between the trimmed V and J ends, which lost 0 bases and 4 bases, there was a span of 8 bases. The germline gives CDR1 SGHRS, CDR2 YFSETQ. This CDR3 spans 13 amino acids. CDR3 region: CASSLVGEYEQYF. The CDR3 DNA reads TGCGCCAGCAGCTTGGTTGGGGAGTACGAGCAGTACTTC.

This clonotype has only a few counts. The V call is TRBV9, the J call TRBJ1-1; D is perhaps TRBD1 (6 bases). V lost 1 base and J 4 bases, leaving 20 bases between the germline ends. The CDR3 consists of 17 residues. Germline-derived CDR1 and CDR2 are SGDLS and YYNGEE. The CDR3 sequence is CASSVSVTRGIGTEAFF. The CDR3 bases are TGTGCCAGCAGCGTATCGGTCACCAGGGGAATCGGCACTGAAGCTTTCTTT. Drawing the rest from reference TRBV9 and TRBJ1-1, the complete variable domain is DSGVTQTPKHLITATGQRVTLRCSPRSGDLSVYWYQQSLDQGLQFLIQYYNGEERAKGNILERFSAQQFPDLHSELNLSSLELGDSALYFCASSVSVTRGIGTEAFFGQGTRLTVV.

CDR3 in DNA: TGTGCCAGCAGCTTAGCACAGGGGGACTACGAGCAGTACTTC. Protein product: CASSLAQGDYEQYF. The rearrangement links TRBV11-2 to TRBJ2-7, with 8 positions matching TRBD1. V lost 1 base to trimming and J lost 3 bases; unmatched junction nucleotides: 2. CDR3 size: 14 residues. The germline V gene has CDR1 SGHAT and CDR2 FQNNGV.

The V gene is TRBV5-1, the J gene TRBJ2-7, with D possibly being TRBD1 (6 bases). From germline, CDR1 is SGHRS and CDR2 YFSETQ. The CDR3 has 14 amino acids. V dropped 1 base and J dropped 0 bases, with 8 bases sitting between them. In DNA, the CDR3 is TGCGCCAGCAGCTTGTGGACAGCCTCCTACGAGCAGTACTTC. This gives the protein CASSLWTASYEQYF.

This clonotype was observed a handful of times. The chain has TRBV7-9 and TRBJ2-5; 11 bases are shared with TRBD2. V trimming: 4 bases; J trimming: 5 bases; junction bases outside the gene matches: 6. Per the germline V gene, CDR1 is SEHNR and CDR2 is FQNEAQ (reference sequence). This CDR3 spans 15 amino acids. The CDR3 here is CASSSVAGGMETQYF. CDR3 sequence (DNA): TGTGCCAGCAGCTCCGTAGCGGGGGGGATGGAGACCCAGTACTTC.

The rearrangement uses TRBV7-9 and TRBJ2-7, with 12 bases matching TRBD1. V lost 10 bases and J lost 6; bases outside the gene matches: 16. The CDR3 has 16 residues. The germline gives CDR1 SEHNR, CDR2 FQNEAQ (reference sequence). The DNA for the CDR3 is TGTGCCACCTCCCGGGACAGGGGGCGAGGGGGCATCGAGCAGTACTTC. It yields the protein CATSRDRGRGGIEQYF.

V is TRBV7-6 and J is TRBJ2-7, with D perhaps assigned TRBD1 or TRBD2 (6 bases each). Germline V lookup: CDR1 SGHVS, CDR2 FNYEAQ. The CDR3 is made up of 15 amino acids. The germline V and J ends were trimmed by 0 bases and 2 bases, with 11 bases remaining between them. The CDR3 DNA is TGTGCCAGCAGCTTAGCAGAGGGGGGCCCCTACGAGCAGTACTTC. Protein product: CASSLAEGGPYEQYF.

The chain combines TRBV12-3 or TRBV12-4 with TRBJ2-7; D is ambiguous. V was cut by 5 bases and J by 2 bases, with 13 bases left in between. This CDR3 comprises 14 residues. The CDR3 loop reads CASSIGIPAYEQYF. The CDR3 DNA is TGTGCCAGCAGTATAGGAATACCAGCCTACGAGCAGTACTTC.

The rearrangement joins TRBV12-3 or TRBV12-4 to TRBJ2-5; TRBD2 agrees at 8 bases. V trimming: 4 bases; J trimming: 4 bases; junction bases outside the gene matches: 14. The length of the CDR3 is 17 residues. The chain's CDR3 is CASSSLPRREVRETQYF. The CDR3 DNA is TGTGCCAGCAGTTCCCTTCCGCGGCGGGAGGTGCGAGAGACCCAGTACTTC.

V is TRBV20-1 and J is TRBJ2-7, with a possible D match to TRBD1 (6 bases). Trimming cost V 0 bases and J 4 bases, with 13 bases left between them. The CDR3 is 14 amino acids. Germline assignment: CDR1 DFQATT and CDR2 SNEGSKA (reference sequence). The DNA for the CDR3 is TGCAGTGCTAGAGATCCGCAGGGGTTATACGAGCAGTACTTC. Translating gives CSARDPQGLYEQYF.

This clonotype was detected a few times. V usage is TRBV7-6 and J usage is TRBJ1-4, with D possibly TRBD1 on 5 matching bases. Trimming shortened V by 2 bases and J by 3 bases, and 13 bases separated the two germline ends. The CDR3 contains 16 residues. From germline, CDR1 is SGHVS and CDR2 FNYEAQ. This CDR3 is CASSLSPGGANEKLFF. The CDR3 nucleotides are TGTGCCAGCAGCTTATCCCCTGGGGGGGCTAATGAAAAACTGTTTTTT. Full variable domain (missing parts from reference TRBV7-6 and TRBJ1-4): GAGVSQSPRYKVTKRGQDVALRCDPISGHVSLYWYRQALGQGPEFLTYFNYEAQQDKSGLPNDRFSAERPEGSISTLTIQRTEQRDSAMYRCASSLSPGGANEKLFFGSGTQLSVL.

Ten or more counts support this clonotype. The gene calls are TRBV6-5 and TRBJ2-7, with 8 bases lining up with TRBD2. V trimming: 2 bases; J trimming: 3 bases; junction bases outside the gene matches: 6. This CDR3 spans 15 amino acids. Per germline, CDR1 MNHEY and CDR2 SVGAGI. In nucleotides, the CDR3 is TGTGCCAGCAGTTACGAGGCTAGCGGGTTCTACGAGCAGTACTTC. Protein: CASSYEASGFYEQYF.

In DNA form, the CDR3 reads TGTGCCAGCAGCTTAGTTAGGTCCCCACAGACTAGCGGGCCTAGCTACAATGAGCAGTTCTTC. Amino acid sequence: CASSLVRSPQTSGPSYNEQFF. The chain recombines TRBV11-3 with TRBJ2-1; 10 positions match TRBD2. Germline loops: CDR1 SGHNT, CDR2 YENEEA. The CDR3 spans 21 residues. V lost 1 base and J lost 3; bases outside the gene matches: 18.

In this sample, this clonotype turned up a few times. This chain joins TRBV12-3 or TRBV12-4 and TRBJ2-3; 14 bases map to TRBD2. Germline trimming cut 6 bases from V and 4 bases from J; bases unmatched to any gene: 6. The CDR3 loop spans 16 amino acids. DNA for the CDR3: TGTGCCAGCAGCCCAAGACTAGCGGGAGGGGCAGATACGCAGTATTTT. Translating it yields CASSPRLAGGADTQYF.

In this sample, this clonotype turned up many times. This chain links TRBV4-3 with TRBJ2-2; maybe TRBD1 (5 bases). CDR1 is LGHNA and CDR2 is YSLEER in the germline V gene. This CDR3 region has 17 residues. The V gene lost 0 bases and the J gene lost 6 bases, with 17 bases spanning the gap. Here the CDR3 reads CASSQEIRAWGPGELFF. CDR3 coding DNA: TGCGCCAGCAGCCAAGAAATTCGGGCATGGGGCCCCGGGGAGCTGTTTTTT.

This clonotype has more than one count but fewer than ten. The chain has TRBV24-1 and TRBJ2-1; TRBD2 is a possible D gene (5 bases). The CDR3 covers 15 residues. Germline V gene data show CDR1 as KGHDR and CDR2 as SFDVKD. V gave up 10 bases and J gave up 0 bases, with 15 bases separating them. In DNA form, the CDR3 reads TGTGCCACGGCCGCGGTGGGGAGCTCCTACAATGAGCAGTTCTTC. Protein: CATAAVGSSYNEQFF.

This clonotype occurred a few times. The chain joins TRBV20-1 to TRBJ2-7, with D perhaps matching TRBD1 (6 bases). Per germline, CDR1 DFQATT and CDR2 SNEGSKA (reference sequence). V lost 0 bases and J lost 3, with 15 bases in between. There are 15 residues in the CDR3. In nucleotides, the CDR3 is TGCAGTGCTAGAGATCGAGTCACAGGGCACTACGAGCAGTACTTC. It yields the protein CSARDRVTGHYEQYF.

This clonotype was seen a handful of times. This sequence joins TRBV20-1 and TRBJ2-7; 7 positions agree with TRBD1. The CDR3 is made up of 14 amino acids. Germline loops: CDR1 DFQATT, CDR2 SNEGSKA (reference sequence). CDR3 nucleotides: TGCAGCCCAAGGGTGGACAGGAGCTCCTACGAGCAGTACTTC. This codes for CSPRVDRSSYEQYF.